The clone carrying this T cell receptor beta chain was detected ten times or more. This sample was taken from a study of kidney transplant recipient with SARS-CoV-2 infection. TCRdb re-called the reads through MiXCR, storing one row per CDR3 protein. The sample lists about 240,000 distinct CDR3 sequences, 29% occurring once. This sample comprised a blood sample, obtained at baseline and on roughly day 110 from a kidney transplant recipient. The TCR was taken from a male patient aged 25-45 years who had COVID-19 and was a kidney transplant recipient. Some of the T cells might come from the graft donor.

The CDR3 nucleotides are TGTGCCAGCAGCTTAAGCCCCTACGACAGGGACGAGCAGTACTTC. Protein product: CASSLSPYDRDEQYF. The rearrangement uses TRBV7-3 and TRBJ2-7; 7 nucleotides line up with TRBD1. J lost 5 bases, V lost 1 base, and 8 bases had no gene match. The germline CDR1 and CDR2 sequences are SGHTA and FQGTGA. The CDR3 spans 15 residues.